This TCR beta chain was found in a study of T cell responses to AZD1222 COVID-19 vaccine. Remarks on this clone: What it binds is unknown.

The table came from immunoSEQ multiplex PCR; TCRdb's copy has only in-frame clones and leaves some out. The table includes about 120,000 clones, around 92% detected once. The ends lost 5 bases at V and 9 bases at J; junction bases unmatched: 9. Germline V CDR1 and CDR2: MGHDK, SYGVNS. CDR3 size: 15 residues. General study findings and limits: Possibly, clonal diversity was underestimated; donors were largely white British and included more females. Along spike, vaccine-associated CD4 TCRs were found throughout, with dominance at 160-218 and 743-854.

The chain joins TRBV25-1 to TRBJ2-1; 11 bases line up with TRBD2. This TCR came from an adult in good health. Sample: peripheral blood, taken on day 0 of AZD1222 vaccination. The CDR3: CASSPTSGSWVEQFF. In DNA, the CDR3 is TGTGCCAGCAGTCCCACTAGCGGGAGTTGGGTTGAGCAGTTCTTC.